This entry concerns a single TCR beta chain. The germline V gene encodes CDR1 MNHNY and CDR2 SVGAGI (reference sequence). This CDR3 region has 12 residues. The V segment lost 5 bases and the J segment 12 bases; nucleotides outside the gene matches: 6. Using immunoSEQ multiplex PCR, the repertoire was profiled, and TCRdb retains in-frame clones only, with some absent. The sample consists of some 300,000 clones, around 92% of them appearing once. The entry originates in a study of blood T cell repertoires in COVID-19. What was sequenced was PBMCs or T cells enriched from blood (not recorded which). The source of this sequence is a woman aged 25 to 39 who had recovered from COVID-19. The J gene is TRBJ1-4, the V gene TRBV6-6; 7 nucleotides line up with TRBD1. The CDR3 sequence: CASSARTGQLFF. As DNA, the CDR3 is TGTGCCAGCAGTGCTAGGACAGGTCAACTGTTTTTT.